Included here is one T cell receptor (beta chain) sequence, with context. Its cognate antigen has yet to be identified. Base quality data are lacking; no much larger clone is found one base away. What this sample's time point label stands for: baseline before first vaccination. Vaccinee samples were obtained from the UK trials COV001 and COV002, which included a single-blind randomized controlled phase 2/3 trial of AZD1222 (ChAdOx1 nCoV-19) in healthy adults. Trial participant PBMC samples were collected at day 0 and day 28 after the second dose for TCRbeta chain sequencing. There are 14 amino acids in the CDR3, from cysteine to phenylalanine inclusive. The only DNA kept is the CDR3, 42 bases in frame from the first base. For CDR1 and CDR2, the germline V gene lists MNHEY and SVGAGI. V and J are truncated by 5 bases and 7 bases respectively, leaving an intervening sequence of 15 bases. The CDR3 regions of human TCRbeta chains were analyzed by immunosequencing. Regarding the original processing steps: TCRs in the repertoires were matched against a reference library of SARS-CoV-2-specific TCRs that had been generated with the MIRA antigen-specificity platform. Breadth was defined as the fraction of unique TCRs that were SARS-CoV-2-associated. Depth was defined as the fraction of total T cells that were SARS-CoV-2-associated. Using the MIRA data, every spike-specific TCR was mapped to the spike region that the TCR reacted to and assigned to either a CD4 or a CD8 class. Log10-transformed breadth and depth values were compared by one-way ANOVA with Sidak's multiple comparisons tests. TCRdb provides this immuneACCESS table in a form limited to in-frame rearrangements. Some clones are lacking; in checked studies, under half of them reflect an unresolved V gene, and why the rest are absent is not known. That table supplies the V and J calls and clone size; D and trimming were determined from the DNA. In all, the sample holds approximately 140,000 clones, and roughly nine tenths of those were seen once. About 1.3% of the sample lies in the top ten.

This entry comes from a study of T cell responses to AZD1222 COVID-19 vaccine (TCRdb year 2021). Regarding the study in general: AZD1222 recipients given second doses at about 4 weeks or at about 12 weeks were pooled, since spike-specific TCR depth and breadth were not found to differ between the two schedules. TCR sequencing was performed for about 250 trial participants, of whom some 200 were given two doses of AZD1222 and some 25 were given two doses of MenACWY control vaccine. Trial participants were enrolled by age into subgroups of 18-55, 56-69 and 70-plus years, and approximately 150, 30 and 60 TCR-sequenced participants, respectively, were included in these subgroups.

Study-wide findings and limitations: The whole spike protein was spanned by vaccine-associated CD4 TCRs, and dominant responses were seen in regions 160-218 and 743-854. Because no day 14 peak-response samples were available, repertoires were characterized only after the peak T cell response. The 56-69-year group was small, and its depth increase did not reach significance, likely because of low power. Reportedly, almost half of the unique spike-specific TCRs recognized epitopes lying outside the regions that are mutated in the B.1.351 and B.1.1.7 variants. Participants were mostly white British and included more females than males, and it was suggested by the authors that clonal diversity may have been underestimated. Conclusions about previously exposed vaccinees are limited because only 5 or 6 AZD1222 recipients were SARS-CoV-2 seropositive at baseline. After two AZD1222 doses, both the breadth and the depth of spike-specific TCRs were significantly higher than at day 0 and than in MenACWY recipients.

Here the chain combines TRBV6-5 and TRBJ1-5, with the D gene uncertain. This sequence was found in an adult in good health. The material sequenced was peripheral blood, taken on day 0 of AZD1222 vaccination. The bases read TGTGCCAGCAGTCCCGAGGTCCCTGGGCAGCCCCAGCATTTT. It translates as CASSPEVPGQPQHF.